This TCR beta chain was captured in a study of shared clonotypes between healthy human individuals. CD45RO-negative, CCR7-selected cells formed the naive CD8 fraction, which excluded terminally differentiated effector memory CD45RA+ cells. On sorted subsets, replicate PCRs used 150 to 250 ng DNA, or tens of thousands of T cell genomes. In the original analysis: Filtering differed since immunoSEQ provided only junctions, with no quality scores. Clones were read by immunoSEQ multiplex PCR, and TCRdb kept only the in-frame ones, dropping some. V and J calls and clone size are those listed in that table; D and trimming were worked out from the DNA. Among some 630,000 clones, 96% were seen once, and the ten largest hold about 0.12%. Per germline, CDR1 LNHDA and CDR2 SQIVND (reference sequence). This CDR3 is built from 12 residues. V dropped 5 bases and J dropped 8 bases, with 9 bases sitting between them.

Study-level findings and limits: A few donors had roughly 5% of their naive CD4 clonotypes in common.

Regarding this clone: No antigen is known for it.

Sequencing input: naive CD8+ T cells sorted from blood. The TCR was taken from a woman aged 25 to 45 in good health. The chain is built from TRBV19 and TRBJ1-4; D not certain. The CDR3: CASSEFGEKLFF. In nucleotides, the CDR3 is TGTGCCAGTAGTGAATTCGGGGAAAAACTGTTTTTT.